This T cell receptor beta chain is drawn from a study of cytomegalovirus exposure and HLA in healthy donors. Across the whole study: Tens of millions of unique TCRs, all from HLA-typed donors, were included in an early release of the data. Points from the study as a whole: The authors judged a highly shared variant cluster likely a sequencing artifact. There were some V segments, including TRBV6-2 and TRBV6-3, excluded as indistinguishable.

Notes on this clone: Its specificity is not known.

Germline-derived CDR1 and CDR2 are SEHNR and FQNEAQ (reference sequence). The V gene lost 1 base and the J gene lost 0 bases, with 9 bases spanning the gap. There are 15 residues in the CDR3. The primer mix had 60 Vbeta and 13 Jbeta primers. Using immunoSEQ multiplex PCR, the repertoire was profiled, and TCRdb retains in-frame clones only, with some absent. The repertoire includes approximately 140,000 clones, around 80% of them detected once, and 2% to 3% sits in the top ten. This receptor was taken from a man aged 50-59 years in good health and CMV-seronegative. The gene calls are TRBV7-9 and TRBJ1-1; maybe TRBD1 (5 bases). Sequencing was carried out using PBMCs. CDR3 residues: CASSLGGVLNTEAFF. The CDR3 DNA sequence: TGTGCCAGCAGCTTAGGGGGGGTATTGAACACTGAAGCTTTCTTT. The variable domain in full, with the rest retrieved from reference TRBV7-9 and TRBJ1-1, is DTGVSQNPRHKITKRGQNVTFRCDPISEHNRLYWYRQTLGQGPEFLTYFQNEAQLEKSRLLSDRFSAERPKGSFSTLEIQRTEQGDSAMYLCASSLGGVLNTEAFFGQGTRLTVV.